This T cell receptor (beta chain) emerged from a study of immune evolution from preneoplasia to lung adenocarcinoma. The V gene's germline CDR1 is DFQATT and CDR2 SNEGSKA (reference sequence). V was cut by 3 bases and J by 6 bases, with 8 bases left in between. This CDR3 has 11 amino acids. Sequencing was performed with immunoSEQ multiplex PCR; in TCRdb, only in-frame clones are kept and a portion is missing. The sample consists of several thousand clones, roughly 78% of them appearing once. Study outcomes and limitations: Normal lung had the highest top T cell clone frequencies. Later-stage lesions appeared to have more T cells, more diversity, less clonality.

This clone was observed a single time. Its antigen is still unknown. Patients had resection in Japan or China between about 2013 and 2017. Two lung cancer pathologists independently confirmed each histologic diagnosis. The TCR originated in a person aged 65-85 years with lung adenocarcinoma. This sequence joins TRBV20-1 and TRBJ1-1; D is unclear. Sequencing was carried out using FFPE adjacent normal lung tissue. CDR3 loop: CSASNNPEAFF. The CDR3 DNA reads as TGCAGTGCTAGCAATAATCCTGAAGCTTTCTTT.